This T cell receptor (beta chain) stems from a study of PD-L1 blockade in urothelial cancer. Study context: Atezolizumab 1,200 mg was given intravenously every 3 weeks, starting 2014.

This CDR3 region has 18 residues. The germline CDR1 and CDR2 sequences are MDHEN and SYDVKM. Trimming took 6 bases from V and 0 from J; bases not matched to a gene: 16. Documented time point: peripheral blood 6 weeks after treatment start. Repertoires were generated with immunoSEQ multiplex PCR, while TCRdb's copy carries only in-frame clones and drops some. The sample has 38,000 or so clones, about 85% seen once. This receptor was identified in a man aged 65 to 85 with urothelial cancer. Sequencing was performed on PBMCs, taken around atezolizumab (anti-PD-L1) treatment. The rearrangement joins TRBV28 to TRBJ2-5, with TRBD1 identical over 7 bases. The CDR3: CASRSGTDAGLYQETQYF. DNA of the CDR3: TGTGCCAGCAGGTCCGGGACAGACGCCGGCTTGTACCAAGAGACCCAGTACTTC.